Listed here are 17 T cell receptor beta chains from one sample, sequenced in a study of T cells after yellow fever vaccination. TCRdb used MiXCR to reprocess the 5' RACE reads, holding one entry per CDR3 protein. The table records some 120,000 distinct CDR3 sequences, 8.4% of them present only once. Specimen: CD8+ T cells sorted from PBMCs, collected 45 days after the yellow fever booster vaccination. The source of these receptors is a man aged 25-45 years who received the YFV17D yellow fever vaccine.

Of note for this clonotype: Given a much more abundant clone one base away, this may be a read error. This rearrangement joins TRBV29-1 to TRBJ2-1, with unresolved D. The CDR3 consists of 13 residues. Germline lookup yields CDR1 SQVTM and CDR2 ANQGSEA. CDR3 amino acids: CSVELPGYKEQFF. CDR3 DNA sequence: TGCAGCGTTGAACTACCCGGCTACAAGGAGCAGTTCTTC.

The chain is built from TRBV28 and TRBJ1-1; possibly TRBD1 for D (6 bases). Germline CDR1 and CDR2: MDHEN and SYDVKM. This CDR3 is 15 amino acids long. The ends were cut back, 1 base at V and 6 bases at J, with 15 bases in the middle. The DNA for the CDR3 is TGTGCCAGCAGTTTATCTTTCACAGGGAGGCCTGAAGCTTTCTTT. Amino acids: CASSLSFTGRPEAFF. Together with reference TRBV28 and TRBJ1-1, the CDR3 gives the full variable domain: DVKVTQSSRYLVKRTGEKVFLECVQDMDHENMFWYRQDPGLGLRLIYFSYDVKMKEKGDIPEGYSVSREKKERFSLILESASTNQTSMYLCASSLSFTGRPEAFFGQGTRLTVV.

This clonotype was seen many times. This chain connects TRBV7-3 to TRBJ2-1, with unresolved D. Trimming pared 4 bases from V and 3 bases from J, leaving 7 bases between. This CDR3 has 13 residues. CDR1 is SGHTA and CDR2 is FQGTGA in the germline V gene. Written as DNA, the CDR3 is TGTGCCAGCAGCTCGAGACTCTACAATGAGCAGTTCTTC. As protein: CASSSRLYNEQFF.

At least ten counts were recorded for this clonotype. V usage is TRBV27 and J usage is TRBJ1-1; no definite D call. V was cut by 3 bases and J by 1 base, with 9 bases left in between. The CDR3 has 14 amino acids. The germline V gene has CDR1 MNHEY and CDR2 SMNVEV (reference sequence). The CDR3 sequence is CASSFRSKNTEAFF. DNA for the CDR3: TGTGCCAGCAGTTTCCGCTCGAAGAACACTGAAGCTTTCTTT.

Many counts were recorded for this clonotype. The V gene is TRBV12-3 or TRBV12-4, the J gene TRBJ2-3; D remains ambiguous. Trimming left V 2 bases short and J 6 bases short, with 3 bases between. This CDR3 contains 11 residues. CDR3 in amino acids: CASSLQDTQYF. The CDR3 DNA sequence: TGTGCCAGCAGTTTACAGGATACGCAGTATTTT.

This clonotype was detected a few times. The chain employs TRBV24-1 and TRBJ1-1; D is perhaps TRBD1 (5 bases). Trimming left V 4 bases short and J 11 bases short, with 22 bases between. This CDR3 has 15 residues. Germline V gives CDR1 KGHDR, CDR2 SFDVKD. Written as DNA, the CDR3 is TGTGCCACCAGTGACTCATCAGGGTCGAAGTATTCGGCTTTCTTT. It codes for CATSDSSGSKYSAFF.

This rearrangement joins TRBV5-4 to TRBJ1-5, with D uncertain. Trimming took off 0 bases at V and 5 bases at J, with 9 bases between the two ends. CDR1 is SGHNT, CDR2 YYREEE, per germline (reference sequence). CDR3 length: 14 amino acids. In DNA, the CDR3 is TGTGCCAGCAGCTTGGCGCCGGCGGATCAGCCCCAGCATTTT. Translating it yields CASSLAPADQPQHF.

The V and J genes are TRBV6-5 and TRBJ2-7; 8 nucleotides agree with TRBD2. Germline CDR1 reads MNHEY; CDR2 reads SVGAGI. The CDR3 loop spans 15 amino acids. V shed 6 bases and J 7 bases; nucleotides not matched to a gene: 14. Here the CDR3 reads CASRYGGGHPSEQYF. The CDR3 nucleotides are TGTGCCAGCAGATACGGGGGGGGACACCCTTCTGAGCAGTACTTC.

This clonotype was counted between two and nine times. V and J are TRBV29-1 and TRBJ2-3, with D perhaps TRBD2 (5 bases). The CDR3 spans 18 residues. The V end lost 4 bases, the J end lost 0 bases, and 23 bases lay between the germline ends. Germline CDR1 is SQVTM and CDR2 is ANQGSEA. The CDR3 DNA sequence: TGCAGCGTTGGGGGAGTGAGCGCGACCCGAGGGAGCACAGATACGCAGTATTTT. Protein: CSVGGVSATRGSTDTQYF.

This clonotype has at least ten counts. The chain links TRBV9 to TRBJ2-4; the D gene is possibly TRBD2 (7 bases). Between the trimmed V and J ends, which lost 3 bases and 8 bases, there was a span of 21 bases. The CDR3 sequence is 16 residues long. Looked up from germline, CDR1 is SGDLS and CDR2 is YYNGEE. For the CDR3, the DNA is TGTGCCAGCAGCGCAGAGGGGGGGGTCGGCTTAGACATTCAGTACTTC. Translated: CASSAEGGVGLDIQYF.

The CDR3 region is CASSLGTSGVDEQFF. DNA of the CDR3: TGTGCCAGCAGCTTAGGGACTAGCGGGGTGGATGAGCAGTTCTTC. This chain links TRBV7-2 with TRBJ2-1; TRBD2 aligns across 12 bases. The CDR3 is made up of 15 amino acids. Trimming cost V 1 base and J 8 bases; bases outside gene matches: 3. Germline CDR1 and CDR2: SGHTA and FQGNSA.

In its sample, this clonotype was seen many times. The rearrangement uses TRBV12-3 or TRBV12-4 and TRBJ2-7, with 9 bases that match TRBD1. The junction had 5 bases not matched to a gene; V was cut back by 6 bases and J by 2 bases. CDR3 length: 14 residues. The CDR3 DNA reads as TGTGCCAGCAGCACAGGGGGCAGAACCTACGAGCAGTACTTC. Residues: CASSTGGRTYEQYF.

This clonotype was counted between two and nine times. The chain is built from TRBV4-2 and TRBJ2-7; TRBD2 might be the D (7 bases). The germline CDR1 and CDR2 sequences are LGHNA and YNFKEQ. Trimming removed 0 bases from V and 4 bases from J, with 13 bases in between. This CDR3 is built from 15 residues. The CDR3 DNA follows: TGTGCCAGCAGCCAAGATAGGGGGGGGTTTTACGAGCAGTACTTC. It yields the protein CASSQDRGGFYEQYF.

This clonotype has a count of ten or more. This chain joins TRBV7-2 and TRBJ1-4; D possibly corresponds to TRBD1 (6 bases). The germline V and J ends were trimmed by 5 bases and 7 bases, with 17 bases remaining between them. Germline V gene sequence: CDR1 SGHTA, CDR2 FQGNSA. There are 15 residues in the CDR3. The CDR3 is CASSPLGWGAEKLFF. The DNA of the CDR3 is TGTGCCAGCAGCCCCCTTGGGTGGGGGGCTGAAAAACTGTTTTTT.

This clonotype has only a few counts. The chain combines TRBV20-1 with TRBJ2-1; D remains unclear. This CDR3 is 9 amino acids long. CDR1 and CDR2 from the germline V gene are DFQATT and SNEGSKA (reference sequence). V shed 2 bases and J shed 8 bases, with 1 base lying between them. The CDR3: CSARYEQFF. CDR3 sequence (DNA): TGCAGTGCTAGATATGAGCAGTTCTTC.

This clonotype was seen ten or more times. The V call is TRBV5-1, the J call TRBJ2-7; the D gene is possibly TRBD1 (5 bases). Germline V gives CDR1 SGHRS, CDR2 YFSETQ. Between the trimmed V and J ends, which lost 0 bases and 3 bases, there was a span of 10 bases. The CDR3 covers 14 residues. CDR3 in amino acids: CASSLAFQGYEQYF. CDR3 coding DNA: TGCGCCAGCAGCTTGGCCTTTCAGGGCTACGAGCAGTACTTC.

This clonotype has a handful of counts. The V call is TRBV28, the J call TRBJ2-3; D is perhaps TRBD1 (5 bases). The V and J ends lost 7 bases and 5 bases respectively, with 13 bases between them. The length of the CDR3 is 13 residues. The V gene's germline CDR1 is MDHEN and CDR2 SYDVKM. In DNA form, the CDR3 reads TGTGCCAGCACCCCCCTAGGGGTAGATACGCAGTATTTT. It translates to CASTPLGVDTQYF. Variable domain in full (rest from reference TRBV28 and TRBJ2-3): DVKVTQSSRYLVKRTGEKVFLECVQDMDHENMFWYRQDPGLGLRLIYFSYDVKMKEKGDIPEGYSVSREKKERFSLILESASTNQTSMYLCASTPLGVDTQYFGPGTRLTVL.